Included here is one T cell receptor (beta chain) sequence, with context. Random hexamers were used to reverse transcribe the RNA input (about 0.5 to 1 ug). TCRdb reprocessed the immunoSEQ multiplex PCR reads via MiXCR and lists one record per CDR3 protein. The data show fewer than 85,000 distinct CDR3 sequences, over 85% seen once. V lost 3 bases to trimming and J lost 0 bases, with 12 bases between them. The CDR3 is 15 amino acids. Germline CDR1 and CDR2: SQVTM and ANQGSEA. The sample comes from a study of CD8 T cells in Susac syndrome. The chain is built from TRBV29-1 and TRBJ2-1; D is ambiguous. The source is a human donor with multiple sclerosis. Material for sequencing was CD8+ T cells from PBMCs. CDR3 nucleotide sequence: TGCAGCGTTGATGCCTCATCAAGCTCCTACAATGAGCAGTTCTTC. This codes for CSVDASSSSYNEQFF.